The T cell receptor (beta chain) under discussion was sequenced for a study of cytomegalovirus exposure and HLA in healthy donors. Study observations and caveats: Donors were assumed by presence/absence analyses to have roughly uniform sequencing depth. A later analysis linked a missense variant in DCLRE1C to the trimming of TCR beta V and J genes. A previous analysis found most TCR beta V segments productive roughly 87% or roughly 30% of the time.

Germline V gene sequence: CDR1 SGHRS, CDR2 YFSETQ. This CDR3 spans 16 amino acids. V gave up 1 base and J gave up 2 bases; unmatched junction bases: 3. Remarks on this clone: As yet, its antigen is unknown.

Primers included in the PCR were 60 Vbeta and 13 Jbeta primers. The data were produced by immunoSEQ multiplex PCR, yet TCRdb's version contains in-frame clones alone and is incomplete. The data contain about 70,000 clones, 74% of them singletons. This TCR came from a woman aged 55 to 70 in good health and CMV-seropositive. The rearrangement uses TRBV5-1 and TRBJ2-2; 9 bases agree with TRBD1. Sequenced sample: PBMCs. The CDR3 spells CASSLQTGGNTGELFF. CDR3 nucleotide sequence: TGCGCCAGCAGCTTGCAGACAGGGGGAAACACCGGGGAGCTGTTTTTT.